This T cell receptor (beta chain) was recorded in a study of identical twins. This clonotype was detected a few times. TCRdb fed the 5' RACE reads into MiXCR, producing one record per CDR3 protein. The sample carries 350,000 to 600,000 distinct CDR3 sequences, approximately 15% recorded once. Germline V gene data show CDR1 as ENHRY and CDR2 as SYGVKD. The V end lost 10 bases, the J end lost 5 bases, and 12 bases lay between the germline ends. The CDR3 sequence is 12 residues long. These same data were also listed under a study on yellow fever vaccine responses in identical twins.

Material: CD4+ T cells sorted from blood. The sequence derives from a woman between 18 and 29 years old in good health. The chain employs TRBV10-3 and TRBJ2-1, with no clear D. This CDR3 is CASAYRHNEQFF. The DNA of the CDR3 is TGTGCCAGTGCCTATAGGCACAATGAGCAGTTCTTC.